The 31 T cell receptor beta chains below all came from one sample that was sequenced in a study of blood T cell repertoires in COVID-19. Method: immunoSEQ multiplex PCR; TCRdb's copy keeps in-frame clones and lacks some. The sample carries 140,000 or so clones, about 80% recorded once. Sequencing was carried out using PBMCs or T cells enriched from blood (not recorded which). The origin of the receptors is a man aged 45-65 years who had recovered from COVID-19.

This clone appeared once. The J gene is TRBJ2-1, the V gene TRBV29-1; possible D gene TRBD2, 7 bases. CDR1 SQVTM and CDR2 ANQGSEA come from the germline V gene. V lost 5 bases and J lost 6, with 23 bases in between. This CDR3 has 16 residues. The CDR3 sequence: CSVSFGAGVGGNEQFF. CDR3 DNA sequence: TGCAGCGTTTCCTTCGGCGCGGGGGTAGGGGGCAATGAGCAGTTCTTC.

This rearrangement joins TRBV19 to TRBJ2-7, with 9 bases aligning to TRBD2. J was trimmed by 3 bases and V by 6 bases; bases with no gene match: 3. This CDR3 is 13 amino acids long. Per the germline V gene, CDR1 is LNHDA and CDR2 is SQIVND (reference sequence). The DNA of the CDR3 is TGTGCCAGTAGCAATAGCGGGGGCTACGAGCAGTACTTC. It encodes CASSNSGGYEQYF.

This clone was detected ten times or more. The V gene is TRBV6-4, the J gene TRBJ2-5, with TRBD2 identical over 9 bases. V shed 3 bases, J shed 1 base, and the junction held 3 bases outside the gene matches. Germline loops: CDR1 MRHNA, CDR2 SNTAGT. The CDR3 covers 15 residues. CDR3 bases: TGTGCCAGCAGTGAAGGTAGCGGGGGCCAAGAGACCCAGTACTTC. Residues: CASSEGSGGQETQYF.

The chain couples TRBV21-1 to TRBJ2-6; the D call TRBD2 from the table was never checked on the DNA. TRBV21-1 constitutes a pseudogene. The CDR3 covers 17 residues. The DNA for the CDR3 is TGTGCCAGCAGCAAAGGCTCGTTGAGCTCTGGGGCCAACGTCCTGACTTTC. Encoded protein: CASSKGSLSSGANVLTF.

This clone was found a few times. The CDR3 is CASSLALAGGNSPLHF. CDR3 in DNA: TGTGCCAGCAGCTTGGCGTTGGCAGGGGGAAATTCACCCCTCCACTTT. This chain links TRBV5-4 with TRBJ1-6; 7 bases align to TRBD1. The CDR3 is 16 residues long. From germline, CDR1 is SGHNT and CDR2 YYREEE (reference sequence). The J segment lost 7 bases and the V segment lost 0 bases, leaving 7 bases of the junction unmatched.

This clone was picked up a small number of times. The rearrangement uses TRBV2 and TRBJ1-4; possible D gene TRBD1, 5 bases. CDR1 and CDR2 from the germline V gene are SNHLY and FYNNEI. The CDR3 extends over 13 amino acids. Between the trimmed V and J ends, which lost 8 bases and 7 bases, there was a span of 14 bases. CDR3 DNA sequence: TGTGCCAGCGACGGGGGGAGGGGTGAAAAACTGTTTTTT. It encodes CASDGGRGEKLFF. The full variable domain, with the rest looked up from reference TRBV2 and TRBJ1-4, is EPEVTQTPSHQVTQMGQEVILRCVPISNHLYFYWYRQILGQKVEFLVSFYNNEISEKSEIFDDQFSVERPDGSNFTLKIRSTKLEDSAMYFCASDGGRGEKLFFGSGTQLSVL.

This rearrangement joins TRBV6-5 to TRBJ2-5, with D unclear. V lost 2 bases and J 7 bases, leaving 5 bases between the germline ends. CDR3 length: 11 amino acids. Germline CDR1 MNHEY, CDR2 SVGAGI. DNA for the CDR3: TGTGCCAGCAGTTACCTCGGGACCCAGTACTTC. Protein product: CASSYLGTQYF.

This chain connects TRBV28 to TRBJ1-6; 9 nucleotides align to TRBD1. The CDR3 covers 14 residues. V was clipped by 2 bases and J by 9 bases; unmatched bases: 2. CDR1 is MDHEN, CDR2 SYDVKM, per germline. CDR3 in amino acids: CASSLTGGTSPLHF. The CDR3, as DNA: TGTGCCAGCAGTTTAACAGGGGGCACTTCACCCCTCCACTTT.

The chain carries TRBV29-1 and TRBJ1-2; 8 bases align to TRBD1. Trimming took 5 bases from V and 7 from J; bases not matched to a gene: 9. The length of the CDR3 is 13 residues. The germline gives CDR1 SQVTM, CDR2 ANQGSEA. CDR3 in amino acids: CSVNQPTGAGYTF. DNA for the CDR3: TGCAGCGTTAACCAGCCGACAGGGGCTGGCTACACCTTC. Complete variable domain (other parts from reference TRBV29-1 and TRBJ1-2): SAVISQKPSRDICQRGTSLTIQCQVDSQVTMMFWYRQQPGQSLTLIATANQGSEATYESGFVIDKFPISRPNLTFSTLTVSNMSPEDSSIYLCSVNQPTGAGYTFGSGTRLTVV.

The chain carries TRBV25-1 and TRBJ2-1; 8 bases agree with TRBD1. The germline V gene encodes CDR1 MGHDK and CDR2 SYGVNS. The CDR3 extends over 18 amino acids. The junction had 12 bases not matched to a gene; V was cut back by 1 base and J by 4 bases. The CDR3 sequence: CASSEFGVGTGLYNEQFF. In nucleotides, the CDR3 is TGTGCCAGCAGTGAATTTGGTGTCGGGACAGGACTTTACAATGAGCAGTTCTTC.

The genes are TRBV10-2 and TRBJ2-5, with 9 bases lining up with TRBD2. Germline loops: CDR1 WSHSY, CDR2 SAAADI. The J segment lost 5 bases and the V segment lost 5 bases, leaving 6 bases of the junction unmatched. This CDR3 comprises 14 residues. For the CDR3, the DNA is TGCGCCAGCAGTCTCCTAGCGGGGAGGGAGACCCAGTACTTC. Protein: CASSLLAGRETQYF.

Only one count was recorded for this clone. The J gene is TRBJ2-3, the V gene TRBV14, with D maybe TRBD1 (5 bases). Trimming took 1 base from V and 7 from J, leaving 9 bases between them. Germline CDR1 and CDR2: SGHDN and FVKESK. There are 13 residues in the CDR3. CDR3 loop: CASSQAGRNTQYF. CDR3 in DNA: TGTGCCAGCAGCCAAGCAGGGCGCAATACGCAGTATTTT.

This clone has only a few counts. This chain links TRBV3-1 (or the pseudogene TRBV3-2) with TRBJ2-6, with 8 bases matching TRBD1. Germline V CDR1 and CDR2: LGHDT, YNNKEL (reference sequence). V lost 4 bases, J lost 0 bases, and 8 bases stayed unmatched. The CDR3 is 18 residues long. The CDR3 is CASSRPPGQVSGANVLTF. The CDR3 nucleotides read TGTGCCAGCAGCCGGCCTCCGGGACAGGTCTCTGGGGCCAACGTCCTGACTTTC.

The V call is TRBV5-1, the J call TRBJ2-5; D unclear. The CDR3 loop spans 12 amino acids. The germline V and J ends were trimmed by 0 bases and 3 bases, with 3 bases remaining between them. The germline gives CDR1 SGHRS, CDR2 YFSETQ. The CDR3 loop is CASSLAKETQYF. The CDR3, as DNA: TGCGCCAGCAGCTTGGCCAAAGAGACCCAGTACTTC.

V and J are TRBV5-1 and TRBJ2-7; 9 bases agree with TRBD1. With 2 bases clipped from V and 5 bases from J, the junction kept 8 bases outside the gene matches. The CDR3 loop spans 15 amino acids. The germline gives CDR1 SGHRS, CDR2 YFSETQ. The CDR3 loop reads CASSLGSTGGNEQYF. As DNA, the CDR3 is TGCGCCAGCAGCTTAGGATCTACAGGGGGCAACGAGCAGTACTTC.

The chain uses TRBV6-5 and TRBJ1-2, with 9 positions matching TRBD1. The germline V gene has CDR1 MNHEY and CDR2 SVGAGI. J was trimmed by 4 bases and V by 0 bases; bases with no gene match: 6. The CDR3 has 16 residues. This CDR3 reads CASSYSRGQGTYGYTF. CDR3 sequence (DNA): TGTGCCAGCAGTTACTCGAGGGGACAGGGTACCTATGGCTACACCTTC.

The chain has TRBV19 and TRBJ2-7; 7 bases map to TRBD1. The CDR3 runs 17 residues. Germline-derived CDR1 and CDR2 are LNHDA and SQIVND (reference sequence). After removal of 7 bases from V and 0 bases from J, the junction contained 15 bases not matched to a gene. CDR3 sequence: CASTPGRTGVPSYEQYF. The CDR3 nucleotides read TGTGCCAGTACCCCGGGCAGAACAGGGGTCCCCTCCTACGAGCAGTACTTC.

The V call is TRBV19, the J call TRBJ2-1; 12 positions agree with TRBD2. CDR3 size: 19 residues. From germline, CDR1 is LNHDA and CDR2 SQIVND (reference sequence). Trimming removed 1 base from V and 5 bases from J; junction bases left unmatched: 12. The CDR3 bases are TGTGCCAGTAGTATAGGATTAGGGCTAGCGGGGGGGCCGGACAATGAGCAGTTCTTC. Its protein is CASSIGLGLAGGPDNEQFF.

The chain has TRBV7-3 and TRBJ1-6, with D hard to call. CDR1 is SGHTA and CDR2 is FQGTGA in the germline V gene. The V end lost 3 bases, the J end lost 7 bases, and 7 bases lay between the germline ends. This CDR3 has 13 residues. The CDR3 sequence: CASSFTSNSPLHF. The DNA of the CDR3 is TGTGCCAGCAGCTTCACATCAAATTCACCCCTCCACTTT.

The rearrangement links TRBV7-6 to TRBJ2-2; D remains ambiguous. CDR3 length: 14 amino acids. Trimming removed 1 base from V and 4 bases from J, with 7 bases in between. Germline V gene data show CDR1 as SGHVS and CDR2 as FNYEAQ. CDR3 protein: CASSLVQSTGELFF. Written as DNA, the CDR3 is TGTGCCAGCAGCTTAGTACAAAGCACCGGGGAGCTGTTTTTT.

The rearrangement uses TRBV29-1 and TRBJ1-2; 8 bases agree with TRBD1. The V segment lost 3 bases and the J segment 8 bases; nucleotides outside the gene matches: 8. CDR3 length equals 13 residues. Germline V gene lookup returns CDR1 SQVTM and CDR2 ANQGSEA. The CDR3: CSVDGQGAVGYTF. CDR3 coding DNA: TGCAGCGTTGATGGCCAGGGGGCCGTCGGCTACACCTTC.

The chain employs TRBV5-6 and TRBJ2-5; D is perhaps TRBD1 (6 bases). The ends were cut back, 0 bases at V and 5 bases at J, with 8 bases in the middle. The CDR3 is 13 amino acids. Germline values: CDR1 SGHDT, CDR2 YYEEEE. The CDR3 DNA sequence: TGTGCCAGCAGCTTGGCAGGGGCTGAGACCCAGTACTTC. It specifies CASSLAGAETQYF.

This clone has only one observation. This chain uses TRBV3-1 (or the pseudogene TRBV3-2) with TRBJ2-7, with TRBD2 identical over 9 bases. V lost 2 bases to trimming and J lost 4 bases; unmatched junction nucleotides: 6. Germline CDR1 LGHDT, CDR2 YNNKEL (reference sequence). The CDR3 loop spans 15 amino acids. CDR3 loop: CASSQTAGGRYEQYF. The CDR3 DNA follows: TGTGCCAGCAGCCAAACGGCGGGGGGGCGATACGAGCAGTACTTC.

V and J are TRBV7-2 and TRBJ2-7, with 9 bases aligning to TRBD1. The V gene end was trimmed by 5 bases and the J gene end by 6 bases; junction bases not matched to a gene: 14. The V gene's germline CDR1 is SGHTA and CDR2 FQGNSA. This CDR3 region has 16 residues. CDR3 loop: CASSPNTGTGRFEQYF. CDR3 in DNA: TGTGCCAGCAGCCCGAACACCGGGACAGGGAGATTCGAGCAGTACTTC.

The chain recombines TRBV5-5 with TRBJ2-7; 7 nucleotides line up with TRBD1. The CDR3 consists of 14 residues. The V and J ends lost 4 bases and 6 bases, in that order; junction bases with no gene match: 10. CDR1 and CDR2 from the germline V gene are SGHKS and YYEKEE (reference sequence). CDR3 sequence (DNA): TGTGCCAGCAGCCTACCGGGACAGCGTCGCGAGCAGTACTTC. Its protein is CASSLPGQRREQYF.

This chain's CDR3 is CASSEGAGLLSGANVLTF. In nucleotides, the CDR3 is TGCGCCAGCAGCGAAGGCGCGGGACTCCTCTCTGGGGCCAACGTCCTGACTTTC. This sequence joins TRBV4-3 and TRBJ2-6; D might be TRBD2 (6 bases). The CDR3 covers 18 residues. Germline CDR1 LGHNA, CDR2 YSLEER. V was cut by 5 bases and J by 0 bases, with 17 bases left in between.

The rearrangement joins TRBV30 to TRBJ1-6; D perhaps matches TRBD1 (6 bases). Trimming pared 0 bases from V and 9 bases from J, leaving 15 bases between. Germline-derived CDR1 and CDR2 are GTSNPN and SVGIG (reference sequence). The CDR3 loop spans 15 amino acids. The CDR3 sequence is CAWSVRRQGFSPLHF. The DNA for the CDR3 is TGTGCCTGGAGTGTACGTAGGCAGGGGTTTTCACCCCTCCACTTT.

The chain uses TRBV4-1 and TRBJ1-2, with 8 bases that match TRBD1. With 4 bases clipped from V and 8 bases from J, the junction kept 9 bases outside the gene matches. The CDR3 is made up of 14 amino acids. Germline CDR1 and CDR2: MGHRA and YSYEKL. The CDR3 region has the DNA TGCGCCAGCAGCCGCCCCCAGGGGGCCGACGGCTACACCTTC. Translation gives CASSRPQGADGYTF.

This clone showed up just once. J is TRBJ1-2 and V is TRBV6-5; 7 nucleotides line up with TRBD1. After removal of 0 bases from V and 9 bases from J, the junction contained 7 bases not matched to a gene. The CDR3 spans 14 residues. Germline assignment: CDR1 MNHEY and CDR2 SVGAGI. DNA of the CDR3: TGTGCCAGCAGTTACTCGGGGGACAGCCGTCGCTACACCTTC. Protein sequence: CASSYSGDSRRYTF.

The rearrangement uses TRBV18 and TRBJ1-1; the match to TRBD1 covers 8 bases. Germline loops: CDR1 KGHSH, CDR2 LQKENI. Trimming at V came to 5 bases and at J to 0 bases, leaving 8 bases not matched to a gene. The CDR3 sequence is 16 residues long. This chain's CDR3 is CASSEGTGRMNTEAFF. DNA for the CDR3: TGTGCCAGCTCAGAAGGGACAGGACGTATGAACACTGAAGCTTTCTTT.

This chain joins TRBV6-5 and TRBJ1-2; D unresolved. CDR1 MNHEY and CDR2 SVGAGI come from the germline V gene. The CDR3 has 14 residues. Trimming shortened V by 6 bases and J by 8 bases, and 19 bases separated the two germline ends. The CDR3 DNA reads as TGTGCCAGCAGCCTCGGGTCAGCCCTTTACGGCTACACCTTC. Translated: CASSLGSALYGYTF.